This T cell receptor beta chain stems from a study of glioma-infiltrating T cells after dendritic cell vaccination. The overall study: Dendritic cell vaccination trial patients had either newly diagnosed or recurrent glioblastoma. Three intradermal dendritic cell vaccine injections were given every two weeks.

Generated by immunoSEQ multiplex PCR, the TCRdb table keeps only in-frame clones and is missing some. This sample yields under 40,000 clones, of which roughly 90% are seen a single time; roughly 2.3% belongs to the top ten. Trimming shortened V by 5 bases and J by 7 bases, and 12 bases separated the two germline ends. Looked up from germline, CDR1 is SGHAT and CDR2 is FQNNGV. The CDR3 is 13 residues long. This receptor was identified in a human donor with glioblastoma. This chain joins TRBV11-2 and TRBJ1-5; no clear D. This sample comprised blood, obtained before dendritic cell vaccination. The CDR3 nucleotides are TGTGCCAGCAGCCCAGACCGGGGACAGCCCCAGCATTTT. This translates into CASSPDRGQPQHF.